Listed below are T cell receptor beta chains from one sample, sequenced in a study of patients and donors after allogeneic stem cell transplantation. Via MiXCR, TCRdb re-called the RT-PCR reads, giving one row per CDR3 protein. The data show about 100,000 distinct CDR3 sequences, approximately 40% seen once. Source material: blood, either unsorted or a sorted T cell fraction (not recorded which). The receptors originated from a human donor who was either an allogeneic HSCT recipient or a stem cell or donor lymphocyte infusion donor (not recorded which). It is not recorded whose cells these are; they may come from a transplant donor. Both conserved end residues are part of each CDR3. The D gene is left open where the match is weak. The listing skips clone size in some rows; elsewhere it reads once, few, many or a size class.

clone_size j_call v_call d_call cdr3_aa cdr3_nt
. TRBJ1-5 TRBV6-2/TRBV6-3 . CASSYVPGLNQPQHF TGTGCCAGCAGTTACGTCCCGGGGCTAAATCAGCCCCAGCATTTT
. TRBJ2-5 TRBV2 TRBD1 CAGAQTGRETQYF TGTGCCGGAGCTCAGACAGGGCGGGAGACCCAGTACTTC
. TRBJ2-1 TRBV20-1 . CSARRQVINEQFF TGCAGTGCCCGACGACAGGTAATCAATGAGCAGTTCTTC
few TRBJ1-1 TRBV28 . CASSTHMNTEAFF TGTGCCAGCAGTACCCATATGAACACTGAAGCTTTCTTT
. TRBJ1-2 TRBV7-9 . CASRGPANYGYTF TGTGCCAGCAGGGGGCCCGCTAACTATGGCTACACCTTC
few TRBJ1-1 TRBV27 . CASSLSAGRGNTEAFF TGTGCCAGCAGTTTATCGGCAGGACGGGGAAACACTGAAGCTTTCTTT
many TRBJ1-6 TRBV20-1 . CSARARGVFSPLHF TGCAGTGCTAGGGCCCGAGGGGTTTTTTCACCCCTCCACTTT
. TRBJ1-2 TRBV30 . CAWSGESNYGYTF TGTGCCTGGAGCGGGGAAAGTAACTATGGCTACACCTTC
. TRBJ2-5 TRBV18 . CASSPAETQYF TGTGCCAGCTCACCGGCAGAGACCCAGTACTTC
few TRBJ2-3 TRBV20-1 TRBD2 CSANSGTSGGDTQYF TGCAGTGCTAATTCCGGGACTAGCGGCGGAGATACGCAGTATTTT
few TRBJ2-3 TRBV20-1 . CSATRDITDTQYF TGCAGTGCAACCCGGGACATCACAGATACGCAGTATTTT
few TRBJ2-5 TRBV12-3/TRBV12-4 TRBD2 CASSLRWEGTQYF TGTGCCAGCAGTCTCAGATGGGAGGGGACCCAGTACTTC
few TRBJ1-4 TRBV5-1 . CASSLSVTNEKLFF TGCGCCAGCAGCTTAAGCGTAACTAATGAAAAACTGTTTTTT
few TRBJ2-3 TRBV5-5 TRBD2 CASSSPFREGTDTQYF TGTGCCAGCAGCTCACCCTTCCGGGAGGGGACCGATACGCAGTATTTT
. TRBJ1-3 TRBV2 . CASISPSGNTIYF TGTGCCAGCATTTCCCCCTCTGGAAACACCATATATTTT
. TRBJ1-6 TRBV12-3/TRBV12-4 TRBD1 CASSRTGGGSPLHF TGTGCCAGCAGTAGGACAGGAGGGGGATCACCCCTCCACTTT
. TRBJ2-5 TRBV7-2 . CASSLWRETQYF TGTGCCAGCAGCTTATGGAGGGAGACCCAGTACTTC
. TRBJ2-3 TRBV28 . CASSLRFTGQYF TGTGCCAGCAGTTTAAGGTTCACGGGGCAGTATTTT
. TRBJ1-1 TRBV5-1 TRBD1 CASSKGQGANTEAFF TGCGCCAGCAGCAAGGGACAGGGGGCCAACACTGAAGCTTTCTTT
few TRBJ2-7 TRBV5-1 TRBD2 CASSLKSASGSYEQYF TGCGCCAGCAGCTTGAAATCGGCTAGCGGGTCCTACGAGCAGTACTTC
. TRBJ1-2 TRBV29-1 . CSDAFNRVGYTF TGCAGCGACGCCTTTAACAGGGTTGGCTACACCTTC
few TRBJ2-5 TRBV10-1 . CASSPSGSRETQYF TGCGCCAGCAGTCCATCTGGTAGTCGAGAGACCCAGTACTTC
. TRBJ1-2 TRBV6-2/TRBV6-3 TRBD1 CASSYSTTGIYGYTF TGTGCCAGCAGTTACTCGACGACAGGGATCTATGGCTACACCTTC
. TRBJ1-1 TRBV7-9 TRBD1 CASSSRTGNTEAFF TGTGCCAGCAGCAGCCGGACAGGGAACACTGAAGCTTTCTTT
many TRBJ1-1 TRBV29-1 TRBD1 CSVDPTGIEAFF TGCAGCGTTGACCCGACAGGGATTGAAGCTTTCTTT
. TRBJ2-7 TRBV29-1 TRBD2 CSVERGGREQYF TGCAGCGTTGAACGGGGGGGACGCGAGCAGTACTTC
. TRBJ2-2 TRBV20-1 TRBD2 CSARTSGRTGELFF TGCAGTGCCCGGACTAGCGGGAGAACCGGGGAGCTGTTTTTT
few TRBJ1-5 TRBV28 . CASSLIRGQPQHF TGTGCCAGCAGTTTAATAAGGGGCCAGCCCCAGCATTTT
. TRBJ2-7 TRBV5-1 . CASSLVTGYEQYF TGCGCCAGCAGCTTGGTAACGGGCTACGAGCAGTACTTC
. TRBJ1-2 TRBV20-1 . CSVRDTNYGYTF TGCAGTGTCAGGGATACTAACTATGGCTACACCTTC
few TRBJ2-1 TRBV29-1 . CSVSGSTYNEQFF TGCAGCGTGAGCGGATCTACCTACAATGAGCAGTTCTTC
few TRBJ1-2 TRBV11-2 TRBD1 CASSPDRVGSGYTF TGTGCCAGCAGCCCCGACAGGGTTGGGAGTGGCTACACCTTC
few TRBJ2-3 TRBV28 TRBD1 CASSRPLGQGTDTQYF TGTGCCAGCAGTCGACCCCTTGGACAGGGCACAGATACGCAGTATTTT
few TRBJ1-5 TRBV11-2 . CASSLGQEPFQPQHF TGTGCCAGCAGCTTAGGGCAGGAGCCTTTCCAGCCCCAGCATTTT
few TRBJ1-2 TRBV29-1 TRBD1 CSAPVGTGATYGYTF TGCAGCGCCCCCGTTGGGACAGGGGCTACCTATGGCTACACCTTC
few TRBJ2-3 TRBV12-3/TRBV12-4 TRBD2 CASSYPGLAGPGGTDTQYF TGTGCCAGCAGTTACCCGGGACTAGCGGGACCCGGAGGAACAGATACGCAGTATTTT
. TRBJ1-1 TRBV29-1 . CSVEKGGGTEAFF TGCAGCGTTGAGAAGGGAGGGGGCACTGAAGCTTTCTTT
many TRBJ1-2 TRBV6-1 . CASSDRRRSGYTF TGTGCCAGCAGTGATCGAAGACGGTCTGGCTACACCTTC
few TRBJ2-2 TRBV15 . CATSPVASTSGELFF TGTGCCACCAGCCCGGTGGCTAGCACGAGCGGGGAGCTGTTTTTT